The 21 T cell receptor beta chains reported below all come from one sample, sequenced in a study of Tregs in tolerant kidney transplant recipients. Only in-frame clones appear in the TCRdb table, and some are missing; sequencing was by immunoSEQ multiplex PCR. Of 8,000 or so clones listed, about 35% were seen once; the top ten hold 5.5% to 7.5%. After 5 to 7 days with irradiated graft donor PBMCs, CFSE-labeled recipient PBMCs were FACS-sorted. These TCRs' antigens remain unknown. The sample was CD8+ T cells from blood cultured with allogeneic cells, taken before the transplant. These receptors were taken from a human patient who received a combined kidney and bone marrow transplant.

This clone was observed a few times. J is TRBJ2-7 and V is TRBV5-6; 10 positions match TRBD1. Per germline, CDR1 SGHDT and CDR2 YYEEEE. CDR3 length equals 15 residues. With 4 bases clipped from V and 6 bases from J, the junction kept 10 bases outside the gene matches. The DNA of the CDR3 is TGTGCCAGCAGCCTATTTGGGACAGGGGAGCGCGAGCAGTACTTC. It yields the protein CASSLFGTGEREQYF.

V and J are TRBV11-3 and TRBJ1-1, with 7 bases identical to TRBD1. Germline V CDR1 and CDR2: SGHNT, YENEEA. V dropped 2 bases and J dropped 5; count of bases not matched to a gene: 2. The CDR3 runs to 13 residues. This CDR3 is CASSLWGQTEAFF. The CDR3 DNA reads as TGTGCCAGCAGCTTATGGGGACAGACTGAAGCTTTCTTT.

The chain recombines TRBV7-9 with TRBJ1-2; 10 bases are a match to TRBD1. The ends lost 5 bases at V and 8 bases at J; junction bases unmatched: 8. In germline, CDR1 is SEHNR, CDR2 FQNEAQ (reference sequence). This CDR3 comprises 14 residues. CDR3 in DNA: TGTGCCAGCAGCCAGGGGACAGGGGTGCGAGGCTACACCTTC. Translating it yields CASSQGTGVRGYTF.

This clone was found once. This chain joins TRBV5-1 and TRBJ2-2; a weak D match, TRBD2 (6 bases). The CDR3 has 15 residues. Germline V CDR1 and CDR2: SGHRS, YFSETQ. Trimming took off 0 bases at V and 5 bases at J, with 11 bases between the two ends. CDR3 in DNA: TGCGCCAGCAGCTTGGGACTAGATTTAACCGGGGAGCTGTTTTTT. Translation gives CASSLGLDLTGELFF.

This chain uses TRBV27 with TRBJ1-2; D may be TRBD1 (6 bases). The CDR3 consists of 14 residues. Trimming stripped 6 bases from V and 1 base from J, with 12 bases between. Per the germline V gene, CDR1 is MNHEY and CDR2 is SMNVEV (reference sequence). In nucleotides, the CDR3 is TGTGCCAGCAGCATTGGACAGTTTAACTATGGCTACACCTTC. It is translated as CASSIGQFNYGYTF.

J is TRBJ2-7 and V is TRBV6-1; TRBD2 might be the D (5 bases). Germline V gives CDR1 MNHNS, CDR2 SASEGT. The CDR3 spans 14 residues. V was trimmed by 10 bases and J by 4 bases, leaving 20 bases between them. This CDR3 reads CAINVRRTAYEQYF. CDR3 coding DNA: TGTGCCATTAATGTAAGGAGGACGGCATACGAGCAGTACTTC.

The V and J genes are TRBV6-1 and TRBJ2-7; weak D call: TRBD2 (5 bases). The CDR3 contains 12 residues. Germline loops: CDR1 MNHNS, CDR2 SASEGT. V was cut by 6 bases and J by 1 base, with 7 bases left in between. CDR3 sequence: CASSEGSYEQYF. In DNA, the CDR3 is TGTGCCAGCAGCGAGGGTTCCTACGAGCAGTACTTC.

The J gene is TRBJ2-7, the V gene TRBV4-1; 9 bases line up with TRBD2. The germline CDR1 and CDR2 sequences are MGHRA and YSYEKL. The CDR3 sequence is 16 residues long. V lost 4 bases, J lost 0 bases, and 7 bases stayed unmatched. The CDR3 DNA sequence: TGCGCCAGCAGCCTGGAAGCGGGGGGTAGCTCCTACGAGCAGTACTTC. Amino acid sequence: CASSLEAGGSSYEQYF.

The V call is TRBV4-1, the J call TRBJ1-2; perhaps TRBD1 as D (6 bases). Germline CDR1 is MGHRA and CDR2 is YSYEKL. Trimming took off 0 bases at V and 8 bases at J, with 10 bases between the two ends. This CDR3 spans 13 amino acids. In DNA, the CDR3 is TGCGCCAGCAGCCAAGACAGGGGTGGCGGCTACACCTTC. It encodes CASSQDRGGGYTF.

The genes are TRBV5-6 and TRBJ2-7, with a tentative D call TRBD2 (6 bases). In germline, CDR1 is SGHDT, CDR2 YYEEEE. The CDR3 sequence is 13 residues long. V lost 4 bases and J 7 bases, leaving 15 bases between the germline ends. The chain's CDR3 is CASSHTGRVEQYF. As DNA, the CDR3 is TGTGCCAGCAGCCATACCGGGAGAGTGGAGCAGTACTTC.

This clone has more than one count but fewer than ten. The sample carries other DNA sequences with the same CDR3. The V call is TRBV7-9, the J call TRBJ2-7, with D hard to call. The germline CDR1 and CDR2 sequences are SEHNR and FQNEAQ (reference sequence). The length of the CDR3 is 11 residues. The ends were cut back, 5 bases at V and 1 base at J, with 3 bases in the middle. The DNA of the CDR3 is TGTGCCAGCAGCCTATCCTACGAGCAGTACTTC. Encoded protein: CASSLSYEQYF. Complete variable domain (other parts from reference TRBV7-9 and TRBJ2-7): DTGVSQNPRHKITKRGQNVTFRCDPISEHNRLYWYRQTLGQGPEFLTYFQNEAQLEKSRLLSDRFSAERPKGSFSTLEIQRTEQGDSAMYLCASSLSYEQYFGPGTRLTVT.

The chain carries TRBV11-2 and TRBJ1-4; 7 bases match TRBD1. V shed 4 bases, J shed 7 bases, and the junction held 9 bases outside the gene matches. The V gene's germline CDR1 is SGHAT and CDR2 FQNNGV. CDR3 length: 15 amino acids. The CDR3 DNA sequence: TGTGCCAGCAGCTGCCTGGACAGGCGTGTTGAAAAACTGTTTTTT. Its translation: CASSCLDRRVEKLFF.

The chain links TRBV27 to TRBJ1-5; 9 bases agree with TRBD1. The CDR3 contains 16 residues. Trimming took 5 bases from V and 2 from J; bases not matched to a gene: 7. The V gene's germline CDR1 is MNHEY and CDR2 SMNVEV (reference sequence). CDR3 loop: CASSELRTGGNQPQHF. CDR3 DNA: TGTGCCAGCAGTGAACTAAGGACAGGGGGCAATCAGCCCCAGCATTTT.

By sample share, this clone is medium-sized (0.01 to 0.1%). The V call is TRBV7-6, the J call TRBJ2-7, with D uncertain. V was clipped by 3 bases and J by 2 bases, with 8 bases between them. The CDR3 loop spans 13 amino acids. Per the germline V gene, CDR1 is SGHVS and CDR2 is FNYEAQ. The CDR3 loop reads CASSLKETYEQYF. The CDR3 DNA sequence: TGTGCCAGCAGCTTGAAAGAGACCTACGAGCAGTACTTC.

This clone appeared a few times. The CDR3 is CASSSSDHPGNTIYF. The DNA of the CDR3 is TGTGCCAGCAGTTCCAGCGATCACCCTGGAAACACCATATATTTT. This chain connects TRBV13 to TRBJ1-3; D unclear. Looked up from germline, CDR1 is PRHDT and CDR2 is FYEKMQ (reference sequence). This CDR3 is 15 amino acids long. Trimming took 6 bases from V and 2 from J, leaving 14 bases between them.

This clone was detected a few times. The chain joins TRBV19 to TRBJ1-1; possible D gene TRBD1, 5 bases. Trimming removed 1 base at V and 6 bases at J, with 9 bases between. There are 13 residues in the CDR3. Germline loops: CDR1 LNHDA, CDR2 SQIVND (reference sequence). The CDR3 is CASSIGGGSEAFF. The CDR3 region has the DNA TGTGCCAGTAGTATAGGGGGGGGATCTGAAGCTTTCTTT.

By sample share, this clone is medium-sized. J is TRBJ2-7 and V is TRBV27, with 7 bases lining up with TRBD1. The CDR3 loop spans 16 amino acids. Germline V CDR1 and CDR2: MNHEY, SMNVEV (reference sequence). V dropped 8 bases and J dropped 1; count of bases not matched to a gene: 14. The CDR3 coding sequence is TGTGCCAGCGCTCGTTTGGGAATACAGGGGTCCTACGAGCAGTACTTC. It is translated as CASARLGIQGSYEQYF.

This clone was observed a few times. Written as DNA, the CDR3 is TGTGCCAGCAGCATTGCAGCCGGACTAGCGAACACCGGGGAGCTGTTTTTT. Protein sequence: CASSIAAGLANTGELFF. The chain couples TRBV5-4 to TRBJ2-2; 7 bases match TRBD2. Looked up from germline, CDR1 is SGHNT and CDR2 is YYREEE (reference sequence). The ends lost 4 bases at V and 0 bases at J; junction bases unmatched: 9. This CDR3 region has 17 residues.

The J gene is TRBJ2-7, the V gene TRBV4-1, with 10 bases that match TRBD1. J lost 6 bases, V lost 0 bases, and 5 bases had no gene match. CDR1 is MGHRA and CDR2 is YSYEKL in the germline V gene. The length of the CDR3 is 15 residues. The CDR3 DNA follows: TGCGCCAGCAGCCAAGATAGTTGGGACAGGGGCGAGCAGTACTTC. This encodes CASSQDSWDRGEQYF.

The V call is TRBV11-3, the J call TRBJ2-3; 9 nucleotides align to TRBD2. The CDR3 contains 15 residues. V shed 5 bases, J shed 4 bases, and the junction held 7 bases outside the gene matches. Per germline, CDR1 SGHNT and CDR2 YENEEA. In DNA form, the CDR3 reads TGTGCCAGCAGCCCCGCGGGAGGGGTGGCAGATACGCAGTATTTT. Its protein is CASSPAGGVADTQYF.

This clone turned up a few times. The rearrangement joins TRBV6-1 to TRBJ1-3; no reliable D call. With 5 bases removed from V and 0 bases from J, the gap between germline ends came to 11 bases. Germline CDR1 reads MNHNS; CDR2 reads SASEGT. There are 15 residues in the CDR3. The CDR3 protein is CASSFILSSGNTIYF. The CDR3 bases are TGTGCCAGCAGTTTTATCCTGAGCTCTGGAAACACCATATATTTT.